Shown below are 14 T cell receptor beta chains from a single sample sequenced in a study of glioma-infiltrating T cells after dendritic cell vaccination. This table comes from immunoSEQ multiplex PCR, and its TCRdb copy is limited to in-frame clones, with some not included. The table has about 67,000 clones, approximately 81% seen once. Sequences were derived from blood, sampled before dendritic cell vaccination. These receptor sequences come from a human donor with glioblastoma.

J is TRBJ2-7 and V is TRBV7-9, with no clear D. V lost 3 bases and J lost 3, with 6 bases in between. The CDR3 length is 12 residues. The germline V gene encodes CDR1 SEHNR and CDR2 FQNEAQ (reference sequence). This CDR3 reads CASSFQYYEQYF. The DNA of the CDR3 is TGTGCCAGCAGCTTCCAGTACTACGAGCAGTACTTC.

In DNA form, the CDR3 reads TGTGCCAGCAGTTTATCTACAGGTCCGGGCTACGAGCAGTACTTC. Translated: CASSLSTGPGYEQYF. The chain is built from TRBV27 and TRBJ2-7; D perhaps matches TRBD1 (5 bases). V was shortened by 0 bases and J by 3 bases, with 12 bases between the two germline ends. The CDR3 runs 15 residues. Germline V gives CDR1 MNHEY, CDR2 SMNVEV (reference sequence).

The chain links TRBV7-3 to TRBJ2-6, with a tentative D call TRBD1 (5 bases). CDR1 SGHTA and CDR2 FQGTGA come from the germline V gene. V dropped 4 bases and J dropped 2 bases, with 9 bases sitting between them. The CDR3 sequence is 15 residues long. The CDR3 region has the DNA TGTGCCAGCAGCTCCCCAGGGACTGGGGCCAACGTCCTGACTTTC. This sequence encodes CASSSPGTGANVLTF.

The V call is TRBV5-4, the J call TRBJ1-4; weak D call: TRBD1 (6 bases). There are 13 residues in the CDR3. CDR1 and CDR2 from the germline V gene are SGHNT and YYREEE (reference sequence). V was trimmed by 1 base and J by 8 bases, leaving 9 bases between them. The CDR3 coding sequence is TGTGCCAGCAGCTTGACAGGGAACGAAAAACTGTTTTTT. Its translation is CASSLTGNEKLFF.

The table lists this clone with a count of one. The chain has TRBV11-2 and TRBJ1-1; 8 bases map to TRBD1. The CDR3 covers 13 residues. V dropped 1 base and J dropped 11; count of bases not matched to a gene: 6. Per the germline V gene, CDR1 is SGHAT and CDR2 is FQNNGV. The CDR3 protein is CASSLVGQGYAFF. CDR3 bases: TGTGCCAGCAGCTTAGTCGGACAGGGCTACGCTTTCTTT. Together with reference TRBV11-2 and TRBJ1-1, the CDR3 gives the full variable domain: EAGVAQSPRYKIIEKRQSVAFWCNPISGHATLYWYQQILGQGPKLLIQFQNNGVVDDSQLPKDRFSAERLKGVDSTLKIQPAKLEDSAVYLCASSLVGQGYAFFGQGTRLTVV.

CDR3 in amino acids: CASSLQGEYEQYF. CDR3 sequence (DNA): TGCGCCAGCAGCTTACAGGGGGAGTACGAGCAGTACTTC. V gene TRBV5-1 combines with J gene TRBJ2-7; 8 bases agree with TRBD1. V dropped 2 bases and J dropped 4; count of bases not matched to a gene: 2. This CDR3 has 13 amino acids. Germline lookup yields CDR1 SGHRS and CDR2 YFSETQ.

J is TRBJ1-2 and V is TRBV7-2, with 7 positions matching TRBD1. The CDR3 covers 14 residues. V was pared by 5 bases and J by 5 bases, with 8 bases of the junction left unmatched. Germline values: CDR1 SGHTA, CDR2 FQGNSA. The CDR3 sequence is CASSLPGTAYGYTF. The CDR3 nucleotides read TGTGCCAGCAGCCTTCCCGGGACAGCTTATGGCTACACCTTC.

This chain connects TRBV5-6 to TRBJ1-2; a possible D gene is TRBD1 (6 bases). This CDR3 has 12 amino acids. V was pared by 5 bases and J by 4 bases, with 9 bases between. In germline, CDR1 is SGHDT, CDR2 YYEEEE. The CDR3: CASRGGGYGYTF. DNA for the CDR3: TGTGCCAGCAGAGGGGGGGGCTATGGCTACACCTTC.

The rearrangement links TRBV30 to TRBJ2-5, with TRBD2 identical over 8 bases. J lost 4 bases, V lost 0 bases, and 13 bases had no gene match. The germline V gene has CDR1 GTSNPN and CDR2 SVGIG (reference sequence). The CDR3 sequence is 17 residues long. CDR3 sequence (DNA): TGTGCCTGGAGTGTATCATTGACTAGCGAGTCCACAGAGACCCAGTACTTC. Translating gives CAWSVSLTSESTETQYF.

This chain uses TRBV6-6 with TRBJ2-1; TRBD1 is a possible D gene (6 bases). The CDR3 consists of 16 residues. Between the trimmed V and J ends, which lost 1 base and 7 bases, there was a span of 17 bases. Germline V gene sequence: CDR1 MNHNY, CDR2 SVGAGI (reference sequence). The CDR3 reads CASSYYFPGDGNEQFF. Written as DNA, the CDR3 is TGTGCCAGCAGTTACTACTTCCCAGGGGACGGGAATGAGCAGTTCTTC.

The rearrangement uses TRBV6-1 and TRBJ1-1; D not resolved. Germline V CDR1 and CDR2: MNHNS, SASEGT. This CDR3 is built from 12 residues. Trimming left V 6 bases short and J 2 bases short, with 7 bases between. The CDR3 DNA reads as TGTGCCAGCAGCTACAGCAACACTGAAGCTTTCTTT. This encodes CASSYSNTEAFF.

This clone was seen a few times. CDR3 nucleotide sequence: TGTGCCAGCAGCTTTATCTCTAGCGGGGGCGGAGGGGATACGCAGTATTTT. Protein: CASSFISSGGGGDTQYF. The V call is TRBV7-2, the J call TRBJ2-3; 10 bases are a match to TRBD2. The CDR3 has 17 amino acids. V shed 3 bases, J shed 6 bases, and the junction held 12 bases outside the gene matches. CDR1 is SGHTA and CDR2 is FQGNSA in the germline V gene.

The CDR3 DNA sequence: TGTGCCAGCAGCTCTCGTGGGGCGGTAGCCAAAAACATTCAGTACTTC. Its translation is CASSSRGAVAKNIQYF. The genes are TRBV7-2 and TRBJ2-4, with a possible D match to TRBD1 (5 bases). Germline CDR1 SGHTA, CDR2 FQGNSA. The V end was cut by 4 bases, the J end by 0 bases, with 13 bases between. This CDR3 spans 16 amino acids.

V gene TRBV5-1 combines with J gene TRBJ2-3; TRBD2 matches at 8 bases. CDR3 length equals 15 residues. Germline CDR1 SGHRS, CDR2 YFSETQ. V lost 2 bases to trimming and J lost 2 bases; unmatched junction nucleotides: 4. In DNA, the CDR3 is TGCGCCAGCAGCTTCGGCGGGGGGACCACAGATACGCAGTATTTT. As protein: CASSFGGGTTDTQYF. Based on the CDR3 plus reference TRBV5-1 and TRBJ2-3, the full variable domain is KAGVTQTPRYLIKTRGQQVTLSCSPISGHRSVSWYQQTPGQGLQFLFEYFSETQRNKGNFPGRFSGRQFSNSRSEMNVSTLELGDSALYLCASSFGGGTTDTQYFGPGTRLTVL.